This T cell receptor beta chain originates from a study of regulatory T cells in long-lasting Graves disease. Study overall: Those with persistent Graves' disease had received antithyroid drugs for over 5 years with positive TSH receptor antibodies.

V dropped 3 bases and J dropped 3; count of bases not matched to a gene: 8. CDR1 is LNHDA and CDR2 is SQIVND in the germline V gene (reference sequence). The CDR3 consists of 16 residues. The sample holds a few counts of this clonotype. The antigen remains undetermined. Findings of the study overall: Under persistent disease, TRBV28, TRBJ1-2 and TRBJ2-5 were used preferentially. Persistent Graves' patients showed less TCR diversity than newly diagnosed patients showed.

The time point is: persistent/refractory GD, antithyroid drugs over 5 years with positive TRAb. PBMC RNA was the source of the TCR library. Approximately 10 milliliters of peripheral blood went into EDTA tubes. With iRepertoire HTBI primers and Arm-PCR of CDR3 regions, TCR beta libraries were built. TCRdb ran MiXCR on the multiplex PCR reads and lists one entry per CDR3 protein. The data show over 300,000 distinct CDR3 sequences, around a fifth seen once. This chain joins TRBV19 and TRBJ2-7, with 10 bases that match TRBD2. The sequenced sample was peripheral blood mononuclear cells (PBMCs), obtained when the disease was refractory, from a patient treated with antithyroid drugs. The sequence came from a female donor with Graves disease. In DNA, the CDR3 is TGTGCCAGTAGTATGCGACTAGCGGGTCACGTCTACGAGCAGTACTTC. Its protein is CASSMRLAGHVYEQYF.